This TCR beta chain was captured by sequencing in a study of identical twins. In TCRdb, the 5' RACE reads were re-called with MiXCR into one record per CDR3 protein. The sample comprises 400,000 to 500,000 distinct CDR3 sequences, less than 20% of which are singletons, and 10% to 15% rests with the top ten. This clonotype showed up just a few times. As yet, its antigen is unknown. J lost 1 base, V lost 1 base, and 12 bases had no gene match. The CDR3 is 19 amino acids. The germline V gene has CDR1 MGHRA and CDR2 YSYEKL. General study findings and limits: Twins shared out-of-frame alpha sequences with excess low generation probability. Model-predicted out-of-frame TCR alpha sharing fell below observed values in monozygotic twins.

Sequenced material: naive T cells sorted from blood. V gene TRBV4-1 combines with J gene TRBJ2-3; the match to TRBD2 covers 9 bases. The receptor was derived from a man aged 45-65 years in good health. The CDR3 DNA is TGCGCCAGCAGCCAAGGGTTTGGAGGACTAGCGCAGGGCACAGATACGCAGTATTTT. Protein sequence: CASSQGFGGLAQGTDTQYF.